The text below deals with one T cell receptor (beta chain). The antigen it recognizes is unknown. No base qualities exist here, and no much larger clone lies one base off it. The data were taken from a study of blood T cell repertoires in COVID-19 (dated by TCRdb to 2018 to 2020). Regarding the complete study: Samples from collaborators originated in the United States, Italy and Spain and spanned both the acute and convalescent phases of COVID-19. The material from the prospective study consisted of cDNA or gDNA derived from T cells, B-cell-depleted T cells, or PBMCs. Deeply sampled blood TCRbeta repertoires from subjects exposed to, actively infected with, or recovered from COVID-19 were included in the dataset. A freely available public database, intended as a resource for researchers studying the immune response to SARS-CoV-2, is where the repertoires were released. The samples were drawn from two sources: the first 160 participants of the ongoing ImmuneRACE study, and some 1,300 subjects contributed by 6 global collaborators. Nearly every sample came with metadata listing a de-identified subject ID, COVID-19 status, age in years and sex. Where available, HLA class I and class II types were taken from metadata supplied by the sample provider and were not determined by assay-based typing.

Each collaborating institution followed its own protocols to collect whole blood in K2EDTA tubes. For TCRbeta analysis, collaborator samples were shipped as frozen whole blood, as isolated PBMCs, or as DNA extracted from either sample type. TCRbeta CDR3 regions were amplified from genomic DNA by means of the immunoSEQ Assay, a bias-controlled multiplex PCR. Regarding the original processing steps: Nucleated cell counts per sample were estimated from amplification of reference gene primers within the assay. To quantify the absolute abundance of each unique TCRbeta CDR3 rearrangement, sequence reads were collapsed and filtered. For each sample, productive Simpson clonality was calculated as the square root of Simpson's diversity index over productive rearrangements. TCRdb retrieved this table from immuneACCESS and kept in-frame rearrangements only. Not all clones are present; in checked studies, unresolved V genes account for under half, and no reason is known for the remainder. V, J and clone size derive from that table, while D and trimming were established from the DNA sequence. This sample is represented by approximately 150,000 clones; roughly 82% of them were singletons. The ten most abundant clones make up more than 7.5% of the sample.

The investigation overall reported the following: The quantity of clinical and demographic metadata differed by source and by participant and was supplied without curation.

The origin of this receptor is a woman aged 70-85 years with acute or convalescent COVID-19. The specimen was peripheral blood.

The DNA reads as follows: TGTGCCAGTAGTATAGAGGCAGATTATCAGGGGTTCAATCAGCCCCAGCATTTT. It is translated as CASSIEADYQGFNQPQHF. The rearranged chain carries TRBV19 and TRBJ1-5, with TRBD1 perhaps the D gene, on 6 matching bases. CDR1 and CDR2, per the germline V gene (reference sequence), are LNHDA and SQIVND. At the junction V is shortened by 0 bases and J by 3 bases, with 18 bases in between. The CDR3 sequence holds 18 residues, the cysteine and phenylalanine included. Only the CDR3 part of the read is kept: 54 bases, read in frame from the first base.